This entry lists 30 T cell receptor beta chains sequenced from one sample in a study of T-cell memory formation after mild COVID-19. TCRdb recomputed calls from the 5' RACE reads with MiXCR, one row per CDR3 protein. The sample shows roughly 370,000 distinct CDR3 sequences, more than 15% of them seen only once. The sequenced sample was PBMCs or a T cell subset sorted from them (not recorded which). These receptors originate from a man aged 18 to 30 who had mild COVID-19 (a few samples of this study predate the infection). Cell type and time point are not known.

The chain joins TRBV6-6 to TRBJ1-1; D gene unclear. Per the germline V gene, CDR1 is MNHNY and CDR2 is SVGAGI (reference sequence). Trimming removed 6 bases at V and 3 bases at J, with 17 bases between. The CDR3 length is 15 residues. Here the CDR3 reads CASRNQRVGDTEAFF. In DNA, the CDR3 is TGTGCCAGCAGGAACCAAAGGGTTGGGGACACTGAAGCTTTCTTT.

This clonotype has a count of ten or more. The V gene is TRBV5-5, the J gene TRBJ2-2, with a weak D call TRBD1 (5 bases). The CDR3 is 14 amino acids. Trimming cost V 9 bases and J 0 bases, with 12 bases left between them. Germline CDR1 SGHKS, CDR2 YYEKEE (reference sequence). This chain's CDR3 is CAIGQGANTGELFF. CDR3 DNA: TGTGCCATCGGGCAAGGGGCGAACACCGGGGAGCTGTTTTTT.

This chain uses TRBV14 with TRBJ1-2; D remains ambiguous. From germline, CDR1 is SGHDN and CDR2 FVKESK. V lost 0 bases and J lost 2, with 4 bases in between. CDR3 length: 13 residues. The DNA for the CDR3 is TGTGCCAGCAGCCAAGAAGTGAACTATGGCTACACCTTC. It specifies CASSQEVNYGYTF.

This clonotype appeared many times. The chain combines TRBV14 with TRBJ1-1; 7 positions match TRBD1. CDR3 size: 15 residues. The V gene's germline CDR1 is SGHDN and CDR2 FVKESK. Germline trimming cut 4 bases from V and 7 bases from J; bases unmatched to any gene: 12. CDR3 in DNA: TGTGCCAGCAGCCTAGGAGGGGGCTTAGCCCGTGAAGCTTTCTTT. Its protein product is CASSLGGGLAREAFF.

This chain links TRBV12-3 or TRBV12-4 with TRBJ1-2; 11 bases align to TRBD1. CDR3 length equals 13 residues. With V trimmed by 6 bases and J by 8 bases, 5 bases remained unmatched. DNA for the CDR3: TGTGCCAGCAGGCGGACAGGGGGCCAAGGCTACACCTTC. This sequence encodes CASRRTGGQGYTF.

Only a few counts were recorded for this clonotype. This chain connects TRBV6-4 to TRBJ2-2, with 9 bases matching TRBD1. Germline V gene lookup returns CDR1 MRHNA and CDR2 SNTAGT. The trim removed 0 bases at V and 3 bases at J, leaving 11 bases unmatched. CDR3 length: 19 amino acids. The CDR3 bases are TGTGCCAGCAGTGACTCAATCCCAAGGGACAGGGTTGACACCGGGGAGCTGTTTTTT. As protein: CASSDSIPRDRVDTGELFF.

In this sample, this clonotype turned up a few times. The chain couples TRBV20-1 to TRBJ2-1, with TRBD2 matching over 9 bases. J lost 4 bases, V lost 0 bases, and 7 bases had no gene match. The CDR3 is made up of 16 amino acids. Germline V gene sequence: CDR1 DFQATT, CDR2 SNEGSKA (reference sequence). CDR3 DNA: TGCAGTGCTAGAGAGATTACGGCGGGGGGGTACAATGAGCAGTTCTTC. This codes for CSAREITAGGYNEQFF.

This rearrangement joins TRBV27 to TRBJ2-7; D is ambiguous. CDR1 is MNHEY and CDR2 is SMNVEV in the germline V gene (reference sequence). The CDR3 runs to 13 residues. Between the trimmed V and J ends, which lost 4 bases and 0 bases, there was a span of 7 bases. Here the CDR3 DNA reads TGTGCCAGCAGTTGGAAGATCTCCTACGAGCAGTACTTC. It codes for CASSWKISYEQYF.

The V call is TRBV6-1, the J call TRBJ1-2; 7 bases are shared with TRBD1. The CDR3 is 14 residues long. V lost 6 bases, J lost 7 bases, and 11 bases stayed unmatched. Per germline, CDR1 MNHNS and CDR2 SASEGT. CDR3 nucleotides: TGTGCCAGCAGCTTGGAGGGGGCCCTGGGTGGCTACACCTTC. Encoded protein: CASSLEGALGGYTF.

In its sample, this clonotype was seen a few times. J is TRBJ1-2 and V is TRBV28; D is uncertain. The CDR3 is 15 amino acids. Germline V gene sequence: CDR1 MDHEN, CDR2 SYDVKM. V lost 5 bases and J 6 bases, leaving 19 bases between the germline ends. CDR3 region: CASSAPGVFGDGYTF. The DNA for the CDR3 is TGTGCCAGCAGTGCTCCGGGAGTCTTTGGGGATGGCTACACCTTC.

This chain links TRBV18 with TRBJ1-1, with unresolved D. The CDR3 spans 13 residues. The germline V gene encodes CDR1 KGHSH and CDR2 LQKENI. V lost 6 bases to trimming and J lost 3 bases, with 11 bases between them. As DNA, the CDR3 is TGTGCCAGCTCGGGGAAAGGGTACACTGAAGCTTTCTTT. Amino acids: CASSGKGYTEAFF.

This clonotype was seen a handful of times. This chain joins TRBV11-2 and TRBJ2-2; D is possibly TRBD2 (6 bases). V shed 7 bases and J shed 4 bases, with 16 bases lying between them. Germline CDR1 SGHAT, CDR2 FQNNGV. The CDR3 spans 15 residues. The CDR3 bases are TGTGCCAGCACCCTTCGCGGGGCAGGCACCGGGGAGCTGTTTTTT. This translates into CASTLRGAGTGELFF.

This rearrangement joins TRBV7-4 to TRBJ2-7; D uncertain. Germline lookup yields CDR1 SGHVT and CDR2 SQSDAQ. The CDR3 contains 15 residues. V lost 6 bases to trimming and J lost 3 bases, with 18 bases between them. CDR3 amino acids: CASSPGPAVCYEQYF. CDR3 nucleotides: TGTGCCAGCAGTCCCGGCCCCGCCGTATGCTACGAGCAGTACTTC. The full variable domain, with the rest looked up from reference TRBV7-4 and TRBJ2-7, is GAGVSQSPRYKVAKRGRDVALRCDSISGHVTLYWYRQTLGQGSEVLTYSQSDAQRDKSGRPSGRFSAERPERSVSTLKIQRTEQGDSAVYLCASSPGPAVCYEQYFGPGTRLTVT.

The chain combines TRBV7-3 with TRBJ1-6; D may be TRBD1 (5 bases). Per germline, CDR1 SGHTA and CDR2 FQGTGA. The CDR3 runs to 15 residues. The ends were cut back, 4 bases at V and 7 bases at J, with 14 bases in the middle. The CDR3 nucleotides read TGTGCCAGCAGCTCGAGCCGGGACGGAAATTCACCCCTCCACTTT. It yields the protein CASSSSRDGNSPLHF.

There are a few counts of this clonotype. The DNA for the CDR3 is TGCGCCAGCAGCTATGACAGGGGAGGCACAGATACGCAGTATTTT. The encoded protein is CASSYDRGGTDTQYF. The chain joins TRBV5-1 to TRBJ2-3; 8 bases are a match to TRBD1. Trimming took 3 bases from V and 1 from J; bases not matched to a gene: 4. In germline, CDR1 is SGHRS, CDR2 YFSETQ. The CDR3 spans 15 residues. Looking up the rest from reference TRBV5-1 and TRBJ2-3 gives the full variable domain: KAGVTQTPRYLIKTRGQQVTLSCSPISGHRSVSWYQQTPGQGLQFLFEYFSETQRNKGNFPGRFSGRQFSNSRSEMNVSTLELGDSALYLCASSYDRGGTDTQYFGPGTRLTVL.

This rearrangement joins TRBV27 to TRBJ2-1, with D perhaps assigned TRBD1 or TRBD2 (5 bases each). The CDR3 is made up of 15 amino acids. CDR1 MNHEY and CDR2 SMNVEV come from the germline V gene (reference sequence). The germline V and J ends were trimmed by 0 bases and 4 bases, with 10 bases remaining between them. CDR3 region: CASSLSGARYNEQFF. The CDR3 nucleotides are TGTGCCAGCAGTTTATCCGGGGCAAGGTACAATGAGCAGTTCTTC.

Ten or more counts support this clonotype. This chain links TRBV5-1 with TRBJ2-2; perhaps TRBD1 as D (6 bases). Germline V CDR1 and CDR2: SGHRS, YFSETQ. Trimming shortened V by 4 bases and J by 7 bases, and 14 bases separated the two germline ends. This CDR3 spans 14 amino acids. For the CDR3, the DNA is TGCGCCAGCAGCCCCGGACAGACCGTCGGGGAGCTGTTTTTT. Translated, it gives CASSPGQTVGELFF.

This clonotype was seen more than once but under ten times. This chain joins TRBV6-2 or TRBV6-3 and TRBJ2-5; D is uncertain. Trimming left V 0 bases short and J 5 bases short, with 7 bases between. The CDR3 loop spans 13 amino acids. Germline-derived CDR1 and CDR2 are MNHEY and SVGEGT. This CDR3 is CASSYSRVETQYF. Here the CDR3 DNA reads TGTGCCAGCAGTTACTCTCGCGTCGAGACCCAGTACTTC.

The V and J genes are TRBV18 and TRBJ1-6; 10 positions match TRBD1. The CDR3 covers 14 residues. V lost 5 bases and J lost 9; bases outside the gene matches: 4. CDR1 and CDR2 (germline): KGHSH, LQKENI. The CDR3 region is CASSSTGGSSPLHF. Here the CDR3 DNA reads TGTGCCAGCTCATCGACAGGGGGCAGTTCACCCCTCCACTTT. The full variable domain, with the rest looked up from reference TRBV18 and TRBJ1-6, is NAGVMQNPRHLVRRRGQEARLRCSPMKGHSHVYWYRQLPEEGLKFMVYLQKENIIDESGMPKERFSAEFPKEGPSILRIQQVVRGDSAAYFCASSSTGGSSPLHFGNGTRLTVT.

The chain couples TRBV4-3 to TRBJ2-2; D uncertain. CDR1 is LGHNA, CDR2 YSLEER, per germline. CDR3 size: 15 residues. Trimming left V 1 base short and J 4 bases short, with 10 bases between. CDR3 coding DNA: TGCGCCAGCAGCCAAGGGTACATCTCCACCGGGGAGCTGTTTTTT. Translating it yields CASSQGYISTGELFF.

The chain has TRBV6-2 or TRBV6-3 and TRBJ2-3, with a weak D call TRBD2 (6 bases). V lost 6 bases and J 1 base, leaving 14 bases between the germline ends. Germline assignment: CDR1 MNHEY and CDR2 SVGEGT. This CDR3 has 15 residues. The CDR3 loop reads CASRTGVSGTDTQYF. CDR3 nucleotides: TGTGCCAGCAGGACGGGGGTTTCTGGCACAGATACGCAGTATTTT.

The chain combines TRBV20-1 with TRBJ2-3; 9 bases agree with TRBD2. The CDR3 runs 13 residues. CDR1 is DFQATT, CDR2 SNEGSKA, per germline (reference sequence). V gave up 7 bases and J gave up 2 bases; unmatched junction bases: 4. The CDR3 region is CSGSGGITDTQYF. CDR3 in DNA: TGCAGTGGGAGCGGGGGGATCACAGATACGCAGTATTTT.

The V gene is TRBV20-1, the J gene TRBJ2-5, with 9 bases lining up with TRBD2. With 3 bases clipped from V and 2 bases from J, the junction kept 1 base outside the gene matches. From germline, CDR1 is DFQATT and CDR2 SNEGSKA (reference sequence). The CDR3 has 13 residues. The CDR3 reads CSARTSGQETQYF. CDR3 sequence (DNA): TGCAGTGCTAGGACTAGCGGTCAAGAGACCCAGTACTTC.

The chain is built from TRBV15 and TRBJ2-5; a possible D gene is TRBD1 (5 bases). V was trimmed by 0 bases and J by 2 bases, leaving 10 bases between them. The CDR3 runs 15 residues. The germline V gene encodes CDR1 LNHNV and CDR2 YYDKDF (reference sequence). The CDR3 is CATSRDRDSQETQYF. The CDR3 nucleotides read TGTGCCACCAGCAGAGATCGAGACAGTCAAGAGACCCAGTACTTC.

J is TRBJ2-5 and V is TRBV5-1; the match to TRBD1 covers 8 bases. The V segment lost 6 bases and the J segment 4 bases; nucleotides outside the gene matches: 5. Germline loops: CDR1 SGHRS, CDR2 YFSETQ. The CDR3 has 13 residues. CDR3 region: CASKYGTGETQYF. In nucleotides, the CDR3 is TGCGCCAGCAAGTATGGGACAGGAGAGACCCAGTACTTC.

V is TRBV18 and J is TRBJ2-1; weak D call: TRBD2 (7 bases). Germline V gives CDR1 KGHSH, CDR2 LQKENI. The CDR3 is 18 amino acids. V was cut by 0 bases and J by 0 bases, with 15 bases left in between. The CDR3, as DNA: TGTGCCAGCTCACCACCGGTCGGCGGGGGCCGCTCCTACAATGAGCAGTTCTTC. Protein: CASSPPVGGGRSYNEQFF.

This clonotype came up a few times. The chain is built from TRBV5-1 and TRBJ1-4; D is perhaps TRBD1 (5 bases). V gave up 4 bases and J gave up 4 bases, with 8 bases separating them. CDR1 and CDR2 from the germline V gene are SGHRS and YFSETQ. CDR3 length: 13 amino acids. The CDR3 DNA reads as TGCGCCAGCAGCGTGACAGTTAATGAAAAACTGTTTTTT. Its protein product is CASSVTVNEKLFF. Full variable domain (rest looked up from reference TRBV5-1 and TRBJ1-4): KAGVTQTPRYLIKTRGQQVTLSCSPISGHRSVSWYQQTPGQGLQFLFEYFSETQRNKGNFPGRFSGRQFSNSRSEMNVSTLELGDSALYLCASSVTVNEKLFFGSGTQLSVL.

The chain has TRBV4-1 and TRBJ2-5; D possibly matches TRBD1 or TRBD2 (5 bases each). CDR3 length: 15 amino acids. Trimming removed 4 bases from V and 3 bases from J, with 15 bases in between. CDR1 MGHRA and CDR2 YSYEKL come from the germline V gene. The CDR3 spells CASSPLWGMKETQYF. DNA for the CDR3: TGCGCCAGCAGCCCCCTTTGGGGGATGAAAGAGACCCAGTACTTC.

The chain joins TRBV7-2 to TRBJ1-1; 7 nucleotides align to TRBD1. The J segment lost 6 bases and the V segment lost 5 bases, leaving 9 bases of the junction unmatched. CDR1 is SGHTA and CDR2 is FQGNSA in the germline V gene. The CDR3 contains 14 residues. The CDR3 nucleotides read TGTGCCAGCAGCCCTCGACAGGGAAAGGCTGAAGCTTTCTTT. Residues: CASSPRQGKAEAFF. Together with reference TRBV7-2 and TRBJ1-1, the CDR3 gives the full variable domain: GAGVSQSPSNKVTEKGKDVELRCDPISGHTALYWYRQSLGQGLEFLIYFQGNSAPDKSGLPSDRFSAERTGGSVSTLTIQRTQQEDSAVYLCASSPRQGKAEAFFGQGTRLTVV.

This clonotype was seen repeatedly, ten times or more. The CDR3 DNA sequence: TGTGCCAGCAGCCGTCAAGAGACCCAGTACTTC. It encodes CASSRQETQYF. The chain recombines TRBV7-9 with TRBJ2-5; D gene uncertain. Trimming took 5 bases from V and 2 from J, leaving 3 bases between them. The CDR3 contains 11 residues. CDR1 is SEHNR and CDR2 is FQNEAQ in the germline V gene (reference sequence).